This T cell receptor beta chain was documented in a study of CD8+CD57+ T cells in acquired aplastic anemia. Study results and caveats: It was found that roughly 31 CD8+ CDR3 sequences were shared between patients and controls.

Between the trimmed V and J ends, which lost 6 bases and 10 bases, there was a span of 12 bases. CDR1 and CDR2 (germline): MDHEN, SYDVKM. The CDR3 runs 11 residues. This clonotype showed up many times. Its antigen remains unidentified. Template material for TCR beta VDJ and CDR3 profiling consisted of genomic DNA. A single record per CDR3 protein comes from TCRdb applying MiXCR to the reads. The table lists around 150,000 distinct CDR3 sequences, around two fifths of them singletons. V is TRBV28 and J is TRBJ1-1, with D possibly matching TRBD1 (5 bases). This TCR was recovered from a human donor in good health, serving as a control. Sequences were obtained from sorted CD4+, CD8+, or CD8+CD57+ T cells (not recorded which) from PBMCs. The CDR3 bases are TGTGCCAGCAGCCTCAGGGTGCGAGCTTTCTTT. Residues: CASSLRVRAFF.